One sample yielded the 13 T cell receptor beta chains listed below, sequenced in a study of blood T cell repertoires in COVID-19. Sequenced by immunoSEQ multiplex PCR; TCRdb stores in-frame clones only, minus some. The repertoire holds about 280,000 clones, with 80% to 95% as singletons. The source material was PBMCs or T cells enriched from blood (not recorded which). The source is a man aged 35 to 55 who had been exposed to COVID-19.

The chain is built from TRBV2 and TRBJ1-2; 7 bases align to TRBD1. The CDR3 runs 14 residues. CDR1 and CDR2 from the germline V gene are SNHLY and FYNNEI. Unmatched junction bases numbered 10, after V lost 3 bases and J lost 9 bases. In nucleotides, the CDR3 is TGTGCCAGCAGTGACAGGGGGACCTCTATGAGCTACACCTTC. This translates into CASSDRGTSMSYTF.

The genes are TRBV27 and TRBJ1-2, with 10 nucleotides matching TRBD1. V shed 2 bases, J shed 4 bases, and the junction held 4 bases outside the gene matches. This CDR3 spans 15 amino acids. The V gene's germline CDR1 is MNHEY and CDR2 SMNVEV (reference sequence). CDR3: CASSLTGQGSYGYTF. The CDR3 nucleotides are TGTGCCAGCAGTTTAACGGGACAGGGGAGCTATGGCTACACCTTC.

J is TRBJ2-1 and V is TRBV7-2, with 7 positions matching TRBD2. Germline assignment: CDR1 SGHTA and CDR2 FQGNSA. V was pared by 5 bases and J by 9 bases, with 7 bases of the junction left unmatched. The CDR3 covers 13 residues. The CDR3 DNA reads as TGTGCCAGCAGCGCCCTAGGGAGGGGTGAGCAGTTCTTC. Its translation: CASSALGRGEQFF.

The chain carries TRBV27 and TRBJ2-7, with D possibly being TRBD2 (6 bases). Looked up from germline, CDR1 is MNHEY and CDR2 is SMNVEV (reference sequence). V lost 2 bases, J lost 4 bases, and 12 bases lay in between. This CDR3 region has 14 residues. The CDR3 sequence: CASSLGGSRYEQYF. The CDR3 DNA reads TGTGCCAGCAGTTTAGGGGGGAGTAGATACGAGCAGTACTTC.

This chain uses TRBV5-1 with TRBJ2-7, with a tentative D call TRBD1 (5 bases). V was trimmed by 2 bases and J by 2 bases, leaving 11 bases between them. Germline-derived CDR1 and CDR2 are SGHRS and YFSETQ. The CDR3 has 14 residues. The CDR3 nucleotides read TGCGCCAGCAGCTTCCAGGGCGCCGCCTACGAGCAGTACTTC. Amino acid sequence: CASSFQGAAYEQYF.

The chain employs TRBV28 and TRBJ2-7, with 12 bases fitting TRBD2. The CDR3 runs to 18 residues. CDR1 and CDR2 (germline): MDHEN, SYDVKM. Trimming removed 4 bases from V and 2 bases from J; junction bases left unmatched: 12. CDR3 sequence reads: CASSSTLAGGPHTYEQYF. CDR3 in DNA: TGTGCCAGCAGTTCAACACTAGCGGGAGGCCCCCACACCTACGAGCAGTACTTC.

J is TRBJ1-1 and V is TRBV28; no clear D gene. CDR3 length: 13 amino acids. Germline CDR1 is MDHEN and CDR2 is SYDVKM. V was shortened by 4 bases and J by 6 bases, with 12 bases between the two germline ends. This chain's CDR3 is CASSSPQRPEAFF. The CDR3 DNA is TGTGCCAGCAGTTCCCCACAGAGACCTGAAGCTTTCTTT. The full variable domain, its missing parts supplied by reference TRBV28 and TRBJ1-1, is DVKVTQSSRYLVKRTGEKVFLECVQDMDHENMFWYRQDPGLGLRLIYFSYDVKMKEKGDIPEGYSVSREKKERFSLILESASTNQTSMYLCASSSPQRPEAFFGQGTRLTVV.

The chain is built from TRBV11-2 and TRBJ2-5, with 7 nucleotides matching TRBD2. The CDR3 length is 18 residues. V trimming: 5 bases; J trimming: 5 bases; junction bases outside the gene matches: 20. Germline V gene lookup returns CDR1 SGHAT and CDR2 FQNNGV. CDR3 sequence: CASSPKIGLAGVRETQYF. CDR3 coding DNA: TGTGCCAGCAGCCCCAAAATAGGGTTGGCGGGAGTGCGGGAGACCCAGTACTTC.

This clone has just one count. The chain is built from TRBV28 and TRBJ2-7; perhaps TRBD1 as D (6 bases). Germline loops: CDR1 MDHEN, CDR2 SYDVKM. The CDR3 spans 14 residues. The V end was cut by 1 base, the J end by 4 bases, with 11 bases between. The CDR3 nucleotides read TGTGCCAGCAGTTTATACAGGGTAGAATACGAGCAGTACTTC. Translation gives CASSLYRVEYEQYF.

The rearrangement joins TRBV6-5 to TRBJ1-1, with 7 bases matching TRBD1. V shed 6 bases and J 4 bases; nucleotides not matched to a gene: 8. The length of the CDR3 is 14 residues. The V gene's germline CDR1 is MNHEY and CDR2 SVGAGI. The CDR3 coding sequence is TGTGCCAGCAGCCAGACAGGGTGGGGCACTGAAGCTTTCTTT. This translates into CASSQTGWGTEAFF.

V usage is TRBV14 and J usage is TRBJ2-3; 11 nucleotides agree with TRBD1. The CDR3 has 16 amino acids. Germline V gene data show CDR1 as SGHDN and CDR2 as FVKESK. After removal of 4 bases from V and 4 bases from J, the junction contained 7 bases not matched to a gene. The CDR3 nucleotides read TGTGCCAGCAGCCCGGACAGGGGGCGAGGTCCAGATACGCAGTATTTT. Its protein product is CASSPDRGRGPDTQYF.

As DNA, the CDR3 is TGCGCCAGCAGCCAGGGACAGGGGGCAGGCGAGCAGTACTTC. Translated, it gives CASSQGQGAGEQYF. The rearrangement uses TRBV5-1 and TRBJ2-7; 12 bases map to TRBD1. The junction had 5 bases not matched to a gene; V was cut back by 4 bases and J by 6 bases. CDR1 is SGHRS, CDR2 YFSETQ, per germline. The CDR3 is made up of 14 amino acids. The complete variable domain, with remaining parts taken from reference TRBV5-1 and TRBJ2-7, reads KAGVTQTPRYLIKTRGQQVTLSCSPISGHRSVSWYQQTPGQGLQFLFEYFSETQRNKGNFPGRFSGRQFSNSRSEMNVSTLELGDSALYLCASSQGQGAGEQYFGPGTRLTVT.

The chain combines TRBV30 with TRBJ1-1; no firm D call. This CDR3 has 14 residues. Germline V gene lookup returns CDR1 GTSNPN and CDR2 SVGIG (reference sequence). V lost 2 bases, J lost 1 base, and 11 bases lay in between. CDR3 bases: TGTGCCTGGAGTTTCCCATTCCAGAACACTGAAGCTTTCTTT. Protein sequence: CAWSFPFQNTEAFF.